This entry lists 30 T cell receptor beta chains sequenced from one sample in a study of blood T cell repertoires in COVID-19. The data were produced by immunoSEQ multiplex PCR, yet TCRdb's version contains in-frame clones alone and is incomplete. The sample yields more than 250,000 clones, more than 70% seen once. The specimen was peripheral blood. These receptor sequences come from a woman aged 45-65 years with acute or convalescent COVID-19.

The rearrangement links TRBV3-1 (or the pseudogene TRBV3-2) to TRBJ1-1, with 12 bases aligning to TRBD1. After removal of 4 bases from V and 0 bases from J, the junction contained 0 bases not matched to a gene. Germline CDR1 LGHDT, CDR2 YNNKEL (reference sequence). The CDR3 sequence is 15 residues long. CDR3 DNA sequence: TGTGCCAGCAGCCGGGACAGGGGGCTGAACACTGAAGCTTTCTTT. Translated, it gives CASSRDRGLNTEAFF.

The chain has TRBV5-1 and TRBJ2-5; possibly TRBD2 for D (6 bases). This CDR3 has 13 residues. V was shortened by 6 bases and J by 5 bases, with 14 bases between the two germline ends. From germline, CDR1 is SGHRS and CDR2 YFSETQ. The CDR3 sequence is CASNDGSRETQYF. For the CDR3, the DNA is TGCGCCAGCAACGACGGGAGTCGGGAGACCCAGTACTTC.

The chain employs TRBV19 and TRBJ2-5, with TRBD1 as a possible D gene (6 bases). CDR1 is LNHDA, CDR2 SQIVND, per germline (reference sequence). CDR3 length equals 17 residues. Trimming pared 3 bases from V and 0 bases from J, leaving 17 bases between. The CDR3 here is CASSMRRQVGYQETQYF. CDR3 DNA: TGTGCCAGTAGTATGAGGCGACAGGTGGGGTACCAAGAGACCCAGTACTTC.

The CDR3 DNA follows: TGTGCCAGCAGCCCAGACGGGTTAGAAGCTTTCTTT. This encodes CASSPDGLEAFF. The chain links TRBV7-8 to TRBJ1-1; D not resolved. The CDR3 length is 12 residues. V lost 5 bases and J lost 8, with 12 bases in between. The germline V gene has CDR1 SGHVS and CDR2 FQNEAQ.

This chain joins TRBV5-8 and TRBJ2-5, with 11 bases aligning to TRBD1. This CDR3 contains 16 residues. From germline, CDR1 is SGHTS and CDR2 YDEGEE. J gave up 4 bases and V 3 bases, and 8 bases lay outside the gene matches. The CDR3 reads CASSSGQGAYRETQYF. In DNA form, the CDR3 reads TGTGCCAGCAGCTCCGGACAGGGGGCTTATCGAGAGACCCAGTACTTC.

V gene TRBV6-5 combines with J gene TRBJ1-6; D not resolved. The ends were cut back, 4 bases at V and 7 bases at J, with 5 bases in the middle. The CDR3 is 12 amino acids. In germline, CDR1 is MNHEY, CDR2 SVGAGI. The CDR3 region is CASSSGNSPLHF. The CDR3 DNA is TGTGCCAGCAGTTCGGGGAATTCACCCCTCCACTTT.

The chain has TRBV9 and TRBJ2-5; 11 bases map to TRBD2. The CDR3 totals 15 residues. In germline, CDR1 is SGDLS, CDR2 YYNGEE. V lost 2 bases, J lost 2 bases, and 2 bases stayed unmatched. The CDR3 sequence: CASSVTSGSQETQYF. The CDR3 bases are TGTGCCAGCAGCGTCACTAGCGGGAGTCAAGAGACCCAGTACTTC.

J is TRBJ1-1 and V is TRBV11-2; D remains unclear. Germline values: CDR1 SGHAT, CDR2 FQNNGV. The CDR3 has 14 residues. V lost 5 bases and J lost 0, with 10 bases in between. The CDR3 nucleotides are TGTGCCAGCAGCGTCGACGGGATGAACACTGAAGCTTTCTTT. Residues: CASSVDGMNTEAFF.

The chain recombines TRBV15 with TRBJ1-2; D gene ambiguous. V was shortened by 0 bases and J by 7 bases, with 12 bases between the two germline ends. In germline, CDR1 is LNHNV, CDR2 YYDKDF (reference sequence). The CDR3 length is 14 residues. The CDR3 loop is CATSRDYGSSGYTF. CDR3 sequence (DNA): TGTGCCACCAGCAGAGATTACGGGTCTTCTGGCTACACCTTC.

As for this clone: Other nucleotide sequences in the sample specify the same CDR3. V usage is TRBV9 and J usage is TRBJ2-3, with D possibly being TRBD2 (6 bases). The CDR3 is 16 residues long. Germline V gene data show CDR1 as SGDLS and CDR2 as YYNGEE. V was shortened by 0 bases and J by 0 bases, with 11 bases between the two germline ends. The CDR3 here is CASSVVHGRSTDTQYF. The CDR3 nucleotides are TGTGCCAGCAGCGTAGTACACGGGAGAAGCACAGATACGCAGTATTTT. The variable domain in full, with the rest retrieved from reference TRBV9 and TRBJ2-3, is DSGVTQTPKHLITATGQRVTLRCSPRSGDLSVYWYQQSLDQGLQFLIQYYNGEERAKGNILERFSAQQFPDLHSELNLSSLELGDSALYFCASSVVHGRSTDTQYFGPGTRLTVL.

The rearrangement links TRBV30 to TRBJ2-7, with D perhaps matching TRBD2 (6 bases). The CDR3 runs to 11 residues. Trimming shortened V by 4 bases and J by 5 bases, and 9 bases separated the two germline ends. Germline CDR1 is GTSNPN and CDR2 is SVGIG (reference sequence). CDR3 in DNA: TGTGCCTGGACGGGAGTCAACGAGCAGTACTTC. This encodes CAWTGVNEQYF.

This clone was counted only a few times. The rearrangement uses TRBV28 and TRBJ1-1, with 9 bases identical to TRBD1. This CDR3 contains 16 residues. Trimming at V came to 5 bases and at J to 5 bases, leaving 12 bases not matched to a gene. Per the germline V gene, CDR1 is MDHEN and CDR2 is SYDVKM. The DNA of the CDR3 is TGTGCCAGCAGTCTAGGAGTCCTTGGGACAGGGACTGAAGCTTTCTTT. Translating gives CASSLGVLGTGTEAFF.

V is TRBV27 and J is TRBJ2-7; D ambiguous. This CDR3 has 15 amino acids. The V end was cut by 4 bases, the J end by 0 bases, with 13 bases between. The germline V gene has CDR1 MNHEY and CDR2 SMNVEV (reference sequence). Written as DNA, the CDR3 is TGTGCCAGCAGTTCTAGGCAGCCCAGCTCCTACGAGCAGTACTTC. It is translated as CASSSRQPSSYEQYF.

The V gene is TRBV7-3, the J gene TRBJ2-5; 7 nucleotides match TRBD1. CDR1 and CDR2 from the germline V gene are SGHTA and FQGTGA. With 5 bases clipped from V and 5 bases from J, the junction kept 8 bases outside the gene matches. The CDR3 spans 14 residues. The CDR3: CASSEGATPETQYF. As DNA, the CDR3 is TGTGCCAGCAGCGAGGGGGCTACGCCGGAGACCCAGTACTTC. The entire variable domain, with the rest obtained from reference TRBV7-3 and TRBJ2-5, is as follows: GAGVSQTPSNKVTEKGKYVELRCDPISGHTALYWYRQSLGQGPEFLIYFQGTGAADDSGLPNDRFFAVRPEGSVSTLKIQRTERGDSAVYLCASSEGATPETQYFGPGTRLLVL.

V and J are TRBV10-3 and TRBJ2-1, with D maybe TRBD1 (6 bases). This CDR3 is built from 15 residues. Germline lookup yields CDR1 ENHRY and CDR2 SYGVKD. Between the trimmed V and J ends, which lost 7 bases and 5 bases, there was a span of 18 bases. CDR3 protein: CAIKGVRGRDNEQFF. Here the CDR3 DNA reads TGTGCCATCAAGGGGGTGAGGGGCCGTGACAATGAGCAGTTCTTC.

This clone came up once. The sample carries other DNA sequences with the same CDR3. J is TRBJ1-5 and V is TRBV19, with D maybe TRBD1 (5 bases). V was pared by 4 bases and J by 0 bases, with 10 bases between. The germline gives CDR1 LNHDA, CDR2 SQIVND (reference sequence). The CDR3 has 15 residues. The CDR3 sequence is CASSTGQFSNQPQHF. The CDR3 nucleotides are TGTGCCAGTAGTACCGGACAATTTAGCAATCAGCCCCAGCATTTT.

The chain is built from TRBV10-3 and TRBJ1-1; no definite D call. The V gene's germline CDR1 is ENHRY and CDR2 SYGVKD. Trimming removed 7 bases from V and 3 bases from J, with 9 bases in between. The CDR3 consists of 12 residues. The CDR3 DNA sequence: TGTGCCATCAAGGAGTTTCACACTGAAGCTTTCTTT. Its translation is CAIKEFHTEAFF.

CDR3 nucleotide sequence: TGTGCCAGCAGTGACACGGGACAGGGGATCGTACGGGAAAAACTGTTTTTT. Protein: CASSDTGQGIVREKLFF. This sequence joins TRBV6-1 and TRBJ1-4; 10 nucleotides align to TRBD1. CDR3 length: 17 amino acids. Germline loops: CDR1 MNHNS, CDR2 SASEGT. J lost 8 bases, V lost 3 bases, and 12 bases had no gene match.

The rearrangement uses TRBV7-8 and TRBJ2-1; 10 bases line up with TRBD2. With 5 bases clipped from V and 1 base from J, the junction kept 5 bases outside the gene matches. Germline CDR1 reads SGHVS; CDR2 reads FQNEAQ. The CDR3 length is 16 residues. CDR3 sequence reads: CASSRRTSGSYNEQFF. The CDR3 DNA reads TGTGCCAGCAGCCGACGGACTAGCGGTTCCTACAATGAGCAGTTCTTC. The full variable domain, rest sourced from reference TRBV7-8 and TRBJ2-1, is GAGVSQSPRYKVAKRGQDVALRCDPISGHVSLFWYQQALGQGPEFLTYFQNEAQLDKSGLPSDRFFAERPEGSVSTLKIQRTQQEDSAVYLCASSRRTSGSYNEQFFGPGTRLTVL.

DNA of the CDR3: TGCGCCAGCAGCCAATTCGGACTGGCGTACTATGGCTACACCTTC. It yields the protein CASSQFGLAYYGYTF. The chain couples TRBV5-1 to TRBJ1-2; D call uncertain. Germline CDR1 and CDR2: SGHRS and YFSETQ. Trimming removed 4 bases from V and 3 bases from J, with 16 bases in between. The CDR3 loop spans 15 amino acids.

This clone has more than one count but fewer than ten. The chain combines TRBV5-4 with TRBJ2-2; D is possibly TRBD1 (5 bases). Deletions cut 0 bases from V and 4 bases from J, with 13 bases between. The CDR3 has 16 residues. From germline, CDR1 is SGHNT and CDR2 YYREEE (reference sequence). For the CDR3, the DNA is TGTGCCAGCAGCTTGGTAACCGTTAGGGGCACCGGGGAGCTGTTTTTT. Translating gives CASSLVTVRGTGELFF.

The rearrangement joins TRBV9 to TRBJ1-3; maybe TRBD1 (5 bases). V was pared by 0 bases and J by 0 bases, with 16 bases between. Germline V lookup: CDR1 SGDLS, CDR2 YYNGEE. This CDR3 is 18 amino acids long. In DNA form, the CDR3 reads TGTGCCAGCAGCGTAGCCTCCCTTGGGGGGAGCTCTGGAAACACCATATATTTT. Protein product: CASSVASLGGSSGNTIYF.

J is TRBJ2-7 and V is TRBV15, with a tentative D call TRBD1 (7 bases). In germline, CDR1 is LNHNV, CDR2 YYDKDF (reference sequence). This CDR3 spans 15 amino acids. Deletions cut 1 base from V and 1 base from J, with 11 bases between. CDR3 DNA: TGTGCCACCAGCAGAGGGGCAGGGGGGTCCTACGAGCAGTACTTC. It encodes CATSRGAGGSYEQYF.

The chain has TRBV29-1 and TRBJ1-2; TRBD1 matches 7 bases. CDR1 and CDR2 from the germline V gene are SQVTM and ANQGSEA. V shed 2 bases, J shed 8 bases, and the junction held 8 bases outside the gene matches. The CDR3 is 13 amino acids. The CDR3 nucleotides are TGCAGCGTTGAATACAGGGGACCGGGAGGCTACACCTTC. This codes for CSVEYRGPGGYTF.

The gene calls are TRBV19 and TRBJ2-7; a weak D match, TRBD2 (6 bases). Trimming took 1 base from V and 7 from J, leaving 14 bases between them. The CDR3 has 14 residues. The germline V gene encodes CDR1 LNHDA and CDR2 SQIVND (reference sequence). The CDR3 DNA reads as TGTGCCAGTAGTATAGGTACGGGAGAGGGGGAGCAGTACTTC. It encodes CASSIGTGEGEQYF.

This chain joins TRBV5-5 and TRBJ2-5, with 7 bases identical to TRBD2. The CDR3 has 14 amino acids. V lost 1 base, J lost 5 bases, and 5 bases stayed unmatched. Germline V gives CDR1 SGHKS, CDR2 YYEKEE (reference sequence). The CDR3 protein is CASSLWAGEETQYF. The CDR3 nucleotides read TGTGCCAGCAGCTTGTGGGCGGGGGAGGAGACCCAGTACTTC.

This chain connects TRBV11-1 to TRBJ2-1; 7 bases are a match to TRBD2. Trimming took 8 bases from V and 5 from J; bases not matched to a gene: 3. Germline V gene lookup returns CDR1 SGHAT and CDR2 FQDESV (reference sequence). The CDR3 contains 12 residues. CDR3 loop: CASALADNEQFF. The CDR3 region has the DNA TGTGCCAGCGCTCTAGCGGACAATGAGCAGTTCTTC.

Here the CDR3 DNA reads TGTGCCAGCAGTCCTAGCCCGACTAGCTGGGGCGGGGAGCTGTTTTTT. Protein: CASSPSPTSWGGELFF. The chain recombines TRBV28 with TRBJ2-2, with 7 nucleotides matching TRBD2. This CDR3 has 16 residues. The V gene end was trimmed by 5 bases and the J gene end by 7 bases; junction bases not matched to a gene: 13. Germline V gene sequence: CDR1 MDHEN, CDR2 SYDVKM.

About this clone itself: One end of the junction varies from germline; a read error may be responsible. The chain employs TRBV5-1 and TRBJ2-1; D uncertain. The CDR3 has 15 amino acids. Germline lookup yields CDR1 SGHRS and CDR2 YFSETQ. CDR3 bases: TGCGCCAGCAGCTCCTCGCCCATCCCCTACGATGAGCAGTTCTTC. Protein: CASSSSPIPYDEQFF. The whole variable domain, remainder taken from reference TRBV5-1 and TRBJ2-1, is KAGVTQTPRYLIKTRGQQVTLSCSPISGHRSVSWYQQTPGQGLQFLFEYFSETQRNKGNFPGRFSGRQFSNSRSEMNVSTLELGDSALYLCASSSSPIPYDEQFFGPGTRLTVL.

The chain links TRBV5-1 to TRBJ1-5; D is unclear. Deletions cut 4 bases from V and 1 base from J, with 12 bases between. This CDR3 spans 15 amino acids. Germline CDR1 and CDR2: SGHRS and YFSETQ. CDR3 coding DNA: TGCGCCAGCAGCCCAATTACGGGGAGCAATCAGCCCCAGCATTTT. As protein: CASSPITGSNQPQHF.